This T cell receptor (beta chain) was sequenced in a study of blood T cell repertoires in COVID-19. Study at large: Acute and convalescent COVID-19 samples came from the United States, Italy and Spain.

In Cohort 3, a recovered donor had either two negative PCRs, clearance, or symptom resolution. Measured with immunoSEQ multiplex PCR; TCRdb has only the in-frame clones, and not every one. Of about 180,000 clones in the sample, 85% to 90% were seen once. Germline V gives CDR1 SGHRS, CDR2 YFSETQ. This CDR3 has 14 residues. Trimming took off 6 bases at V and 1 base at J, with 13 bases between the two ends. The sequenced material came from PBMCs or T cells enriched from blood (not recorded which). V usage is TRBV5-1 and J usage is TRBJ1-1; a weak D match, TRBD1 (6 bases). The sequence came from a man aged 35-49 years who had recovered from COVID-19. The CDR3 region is CASTGQGTNTEAFF. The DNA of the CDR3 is TGCGCCAGCACCGGGCAGGGGACGAACACTGAAGCTTTCTTT. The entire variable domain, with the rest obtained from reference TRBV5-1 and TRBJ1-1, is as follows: KAGVTQTPRYLIKTRGQQVTLSCSPISGHRSVSWYQQTPGQGLQFLFEYFSETQRNKGNFPGRFSGRQFSNSRSEMNVSTLELGDSALYLCASTGQGTNTEAFFGQGTRLTVV.